Described below is a single T cell receptor (beta chain) sequence and its context. The target antigen is unknown. These data belong to a study of blood T cells in healthy people across ages. A minimum of 5 micrograms of total RNA was extracted per sample. The V and J ends lost 5 bases and 2 bases respectively, with 22 bases between them. Germline CDR1 MNHNS, CDR2 SASEGT. The CDR3 runs to 17 residues. Combining a sample-barcoded 5' primer with a J-beta primer mix, a second PCR ran for about 6 to 12 cycles. Via MiXCR, TCRdb re-called the 5' RACE reads, giving one row per CDR3 protein. The sample consists of 920,000 or so distinct CDR3 sequences, less than 50% of them appearing once. Study-wide findings and caveats: Per million T cells, TCR beta diversity dropped roughly linearly as age increased.

The sequence was collected from an older woman in good health. The chain links TRBV6-1 to TRBJ2-7; D tentatively reads TRBD1 or TRBD2 (6 bases each). What was sequenced was blood. CDR3 loop: CASSPRTVGDWAYEQYF. The CDR3 DNA sequence: TGTGCCAGCAGTCCTCGGACAGTGGGGGACTGGGCCTACGAGCAGTACTTC.